Reported below is one T cell receptor beta chain. Its antigen target is currently unknown. No base qualities exist here, and no much larger clone lies one base off it. This record comes from a study of response to subunit inactivated influenza vaccine (dated 2018 in TCRdb). Broadly, across the study: Deep quantitative T cell receptor repertoire profiling was used in the study to track responses to a trivalent subunit inactivated influenza vaccine. What the authors observed across the whole study: According to the authors, only a limited number of new T cells may be recruited by each seasonal influenza vaccination.

Relative to germline, V is missing 1 base and J is missing 6 bases, with 6 bases of the junction outside any gene match. The CDR3 contains 16 residues, cysteine and phenylalanine counted. Only the CDR3 DNA stays, 48 bases, in frame from base 1. CDR1 SGHVS and CDR2 FQNEAQ were looked up in the germline V gene. Libraries were prepared through RT-PCR. The sample was run on an Illumina HiSeq 2500. The public reads were run again by TCRdb, first through fastp at Q25 and then through MiXCR, and only productive beta chains were kept. Rows merge per CDR3 protein into single entries with the most common DNA and genes. Recorded for this sample are about 570,000 distinct CDR3 sequences; over 9.5% of them occurred a single time. The ten largest make up around 9.6% of the sample.

The rearranged segments are TRBV7-8 and TRBJ2-3; 11 central nucleotides agree with TRBD2. This TCR came from a man aged 50 or older who received an inactivated influenza vaccine. Donor details come from another sample of the same person, matched by shared clones. The specimen was PBMCs from blood, collected on the day of vaccination. The CDR3 region has the sequence CASSLDVLAGADTQYF. The DNA sequence is given as TGTGCCAGCAGCTTAGATGTACTAGCGGGAGCGGATACGCAGTATTTT.